A selection of T cell receptor beta chains follows, all from one sample in a study of T cells in localized non-small cell lung cancer. Profiled with immunoSEQ multiplex PCR; TCRdb holds only in-frame clones, not every one. The table includes around 15,000 clones, nearly 90% detected once. The sequenced sample was peripheral blood mononuclear cells, obtained before any cancer treatment. These receptors all come from a woman aged 40 to 75 with stage III lung adenocarcinoma. The CDR3 runs from the conserved cysteine through the conserved F or W. D genes are given only for firm matches. Rows give clone size only sometimes, using once, few, many, or a class for an expanded clone.

cdr3_aa cdr3_nt d_call v_call cdr3_length clone_size j_call
CAWSLTGSNEQFF TGTGCCTGGAGTCTAACAGGAAGCAATGAGCAGTTCTTC NA TRBV30 13 NA TRBJ2-1
CASSLGLLGETQYF TGTGCCAGTAGCCTGGGACTTCTTGGGGAGACCCAGTACTTC NA TRBV19 14 NA TRBJ2-5
CAWSVSPASGRWDNEQFF TGTGCCTGGAGTGTTTCCCCGGCTAGCGGGAGATGGGACAATGAGCAGTTCTTC TRBD2 TRBV30 18 NA TRBJ2-1
CASSKRKGRNYEQYF TGTGCCAGCAGCAAGCGAAAGGGCAGGAACTACGAGCAGTACTTC NA TRBV21-1 15 NA TRBJ2-7
CASSPNSQETQYF TGTGCCAGCTCACCGAACAGCCAAGAGACCCAGTACTTC NA TRBV18 13 few TRBJ2-5
CASSLDGSGSGNTIYF TGTGCCAGCAGCTTAGATGGATCAGGCTCTGGAAACACCATATATTTT NA TRBV7-2 16 NA TRBJ1-3
CASSLDLARGLFF TGTGCCAGCAGCTTAGATCTTGCTCGTGGGCTGTTTTTT NA TRBV7-2 13 NA TRBJ2-2
CASSFGGQGRKQYF TGTGCCAGCAGTTTCGGGGGACAGGGGAGAAAGCAGTACTTC TRBD1 TRBV27 14 NA TRBJ2-7
CASSHYTLAKNIQYF TGTGCCAGTAGTCACTACACGCTAGCCAAAAACATTCAGTACTTC NA TRBV19 15 NA TRBJ2-4
CATSRDLRDAREETQYF TGTGCCACCAGCAGAGATCTCAGGGACGCCAGAGAAGAGACCCAGTACTTC NA TRBV15 17 once TRBJ2-5
CASSLALTAPYGYTF TGTGCCAGCAGCTTAGCGCTAACAGCGCCCTATGGCTACACCTTC NA TRBV7-9 15 NA TRBJ1-2
CASSLGTGGMGEQYF TGCGCCAGCAGCTTGGGGACAGGGGGGATGGGGGAGCAGTACTTC TRBD1 TRBV5-1 15 NA TRBJ2-7
CASSTLLRDGNTIYF TGTGCCAGTAGTACCCTCCTCAGGGACGGAAACACCATATATTTT NA TRBV19 15 NA TRBJ1-3
CASSTGGAGTGELFF TGTGCCAGCAGTACAGGGGGCGCTGGCACCGGGGAGCTGTTTTTT TRBD1 TRBV6-1 15 few TRBJ2-2
CASSTRPRGNSPLHF TGTGCCAGTAGTACCCGACCTCGTGGCAATTCACCCCTCCACTTT NA TRBV19 15 NA TRBJ1-6
CASSGGPFYEQYF TGTGCCAGCAGCGGTGGACCGTTCTACGAGCAGTACTTC NA TRBV5-4 13 NA TRBJ2-7
CASSRGGAGNTEAFF TGTGCCAGCAGTAGAGGCGGGGCCGGGAACACTGAAGCTTTCTTT NA TRBV27 15 few TRBJ1-1
CASSPPGLMGHTEAFF TGTGCCAGCAGCCCCCCGGGACTAATGGGGCACACTGAAGCTTTCTTT NA TRBV16 16 once TRBJ1-1
CASSWGGQGGYTF TGTGCCAGCAGCTGGGGGGGACAGGGTGGCTACACCTTC TRBD1 TRBV5-4 13 once TRBJ1-2
CSASSGHEQYF TGCAGTGCTAGTTCCGGACATGAGCAGTACTTC NA TRBV20-1 11 NA TRBJ2-7
CASSVDGNQGGETQYF TGTGCCAGCAGCGTAGATGGTAACCAGGGAGGGGAGACCCAGTACTTC TRBD2 TRBV9 16 NA TRBJ2-5
CASSERGLANQQYF TGTGCCAGCAGTGAAAGGGGACTAGCGAACCAACAGTACTTC TRBD2 TRBV6-1 14 NA TRBJ2-7
CASSVGNSPLHF TGTGCCAGCTCTGTTGGGAATTCACCCCTCCACTTT NA TRBV7-9 12 NA TRBJ1-6
CATSREGRAIYNEQFF TGTGCCACCAGCAGAGAGGGGAGGGCCATCTACAATGAGCAGTTCTTC TRBD2 TRBV15 16 once TRBJ2-1
CASSVGSIGELFF TGTGCCAGCAGTGTCGGTAGCATCGGGGAGCTGTTTTTT NA TRBV2 13 NA TRBJ2-2
CATSNGLIYGYTF TGTGCCACCTCGAACGGACTGATCTATGGCTACACCTTC NA TRBV10-3 13 NA TRBJ1-2
CAWSEEDTQYF TGTGCCTGGAGTGAGGAGGATACGCAGTATTTT NA TRBV30 11 NA TRBJ2-3
CASSPGQVSTNEKLFF TGTGCCAGCAGCCCAGGACAGGTTTCGACTAATGAAAAACTGTTTTTT TRBD1 TRBV7-9 16 NA TRBJ1-4
CASSYSISPSYEQYF TGTGCCAGCAGTTACTCGATAAGTCCCTCCTACGAGCAGTACTTC NA TRBV6-5 15 NA TRBJ2-7
CASSLYFARDSYEQYF TGTGCCAGCAGCTTATACTTCGCGCGGGACTCTTACGAGCAGTACTTC NA TRBV7-9 16 NA TRBJ2-7
CASSYSLGRGTGELFF TGTGCCAGCAGTTACAGTCTGGGCAGGGGCACCGGGGAGCTGTTTTTT NA TRBV6-6 16 NA TRBJ2-2
CASRYRDRPADTQYF TGTGCCAGCAGGTACCGGGACAGACCGGCAGATACGCAGTATTTT TRBD1 TRBV28 15 NA TRBJ2-3
CASSVTRNTGELFF TGTGCCAGTAGTGTGACTAGAAACACCGGGGAGCTGTTTTTT NA TRBV19 14 NA TRBJ2-2
CASSILGANTGELFF TGTGCCAGCTCAATCCTCGGAGCGAACACCGGGGAGCTGTTTTTT NA TRBV18 15 NA TRBJ2-2
CSVDRVVGTSGRAGQFF TGCAGCGTGGACAGGGTCGTGGGGACTAGCGGGAGGGCCGGGCAGTTCTTC TRBD2 TRBV29-1 17 NA TRBJ2-1
CASSRDYSASYEQYF TGCGCCAGCAGCCGCGACTATTCCGCCTCCTACGAGCAGTACTTC NA TRBV4-1 15 once TRBJ2-7
CASSHGLPYEQYF TGCGCCAGCAGCCATGGGCTTCCCTACGAGCAGTACTTC NA TRBV5-1 13 few TRBJ2-7
CAARAAADSPLHF TGTGCCGCTCGGGCAGCCGCAGATTCACCCCTCCACTTT NA TRBV7-9 13 NA TRBJ1-6
CASSLPAGAVNEQFF TGTGCCAGCAGCTTGCCAGCGGGGGCCGTCAATGAGCAGTTCTTC TRBD2 TRBV5-4 15 NA TRBJ2-1
CASSRDSYNEQFF TGTGCCAGCAGCAGAGACAGCTACAATGAGCAGTTCTTC NA TRBV11-2 13 NA TRBJ2-1
CASGRALNTEAFF TGTGCCAGCGGCAGGGCCCTGAACACTGAAGCTTTCTTT NA TRBV9 13 NA TRBJ1-1
CASMGGTNEKLFF TGTGCCAGCATGGGAGGCACTAATGAAAAACTGTTTTTT NA TRBV2 13 NA TRBJ1-4
CASSINGGTDTQYF TGTGCCAGTAGTATCAACGGGGGCACAGATACGCAGTATTTT NA TRBV19 14 NA TRBJ2-3
CASSLSPGELFF TGTGCCAGCAGCTTAAGCCCCGGGGAGCTGTTTTTT NA TRBV9 12 NA TRBJ2-2
CASTTSRPSGYNTEAFF TGTGCCAGTACTACATCTCGACCATCGGGGTACAACACTGAAGCTTTCTTT NA TRBV19 17 NA TRBJ1-1
CATSRVGTGAPSSNQPQHF TGTGCCACCAGCAGAGTTGGAACAGGGGCACCGAGTAGCAATCAGCCCCAGCATTTT TRBD1 TRBV15 19 NA TRBJ1-5
CAISPRIVTGELFF TGTGCCATCAGTCCCCGAATCGTAACCGGGGAGCTGTTTTTT NA TRBV10-3 14 NA TRBJ2-2
CASSVGGASNQPQHF TGTGCCAGCAGCGTAGGCGGGGCTAGCAATCAGCCCCAGCATTTT NA TRBV9 15 NA TRBJ1-5
CASSLGLSSYNEQFF TGTGCCAGCAGTTTGGGGTTAAGCTCCTACAATGAGCAGTTCTTC NA TRBV28 15 NA TRBJ2-1
CASSPSGTEGGEQFF TGTGCCAGCAGCCCCTCCGGGACCGAAGGCGGTGAGCAGTTCTTC NA TRBV7-2 15 NA TRBJ2-1